These 5 T cell receptor beta chains originate from one sample sequenced in a study of shared clonotypes between healthy human individuals. Naive CD8 cells were CD45RO-negative, positively selected for CCR7, excluding terminally differentiated effector memory CD45RA+ cells. Clones were sequenced by immunoSEQ multiplex PCR, and TCRdb holds only the in-frame ones, with some missing. The table includes roughly 2.1 million clones, more than 85% detected once. The sequencing input was naive CD8+ T cells from PBMCs. These receptor sequences come from a young man in good health. Some clones in this sample may be carry-over from other donors' samples.

This chain joins TRBV9 and TRBJ2-3; D gene unclear. Per germline, CDR1 SGDLS and CDR2 YYNGEE. Trimming cost V 0 bases and J 0 bases, with 8 bases left between them. This CDR3 spans 15 amino acids. The CDR3 loop is CASSVVVGSTDTQYF. The CDR3 bases are TGTGCCAGCAGCGTAGTTGTAGGGAGCACAGATACGCAGTATTTT.

V is TRBV7-9 and J is TRBJ2-7; D may correspond to TRBD1 or TRBD2 (5 bases each). The germline V and J ends were trimmed by 7 bases and 1 base, with 20 bases remaining between them. The germline CDR1 and CDR2 sequences are SEHNR and FQNEAQ (reference sequence). The CDR3 consists of 16 residues. The CDR3 nucleotides are TGTGCCAGCAACCTAATGAGGGACGTGATTTCCTACGAGCAGTACTTC. Translating gives CASNLMRDVISYEQYF.

The rearrangement links TRBV2 to TRBJ2-5; 9 bases map to TRBD1. Trimming cost V 6 bases and J 2 bases; bases outside gene matches: 10. The germline V gene encodes CDR1 SNHLY and CDR2 FYNNEI. The CDR3 consists of 16 residues. CDR3 residues: CASRTRDRVRQETQYF. For the CDR3, the DNA is TGTGCCAGCAGGACCCGGGACAGGGTGAGGCAAGAGACCCAGTACTTC.

The chain links TRBV5-1 to TRBJ1-1, with D possibly TRBD1 on 6 matching bases. The CDR3 length is 14 residues. The germline V gene encodes CDR1 SGHRS and CDR2 YFSETQ. V was cut by 4 bases and J by 5 bases, with 15 bases left in between. This CDR3 reads CASSPPQGETEAFF. The CDR3 DNA sequence: TGCGCCAGCAGCCCCCCACAGGGAGAGACTGAAGCTTTCTTT.

The chain's CDR3 is CASRSGQGAVVNYGYTF. The CDR3 region has the DNA TGTGCCAGCAGGTCCGGACAGGGGGCGGTGGTAAACTATGGCTACACCTTC. This chain links TRBV28 with TRBJ1-2; 11 bases line up with TRBD1. The CDR3 is 17 residues long. V was pared by 6 bases and J by 2 bases, with 11 bases of the junction left unmatched. Germline V CDR1 and CDR2: MDHEN, SYDVKM.